There are a few counts of the clone carrying this TCR beta chain. The data stem from a study of blood T cell repertoires in COVID-19. With 9 bases clipped from V and 2 bases from J, the junction kept 11 bases outside the gene matches. CDR3 size: 15 residues. From germline, CDR1 is LNHDA and CDR2 SQIVND (reference sequence). The protocol was immunoSEQ multiplex PCR, while the TCRdb copy is restricted to in-frame clones and leaves out a portion. The sample records 85,000 to 130,000 clones, approximately 86% being singletons. Material for sequencing was peripheral blood. The rearrangement uses TRBV19 and TRBJ2-5; the match to TRBD1 covers 8 bases. This receptor was obtained from a woman aged 55 to 70 with acute or convalescent COVID-19. The CDR3 sequence: CASRDRGGFQETQYF. The CDR3 DNA reads as TGTGCCAGCCGAGACAGGGGCGGGTTTCAAGAGACCCAGTACTTC.